This T cell receptor beta chain was observed in a study of neurological immune-mediated disorders. Findings and caveats of the study: While HTLV-1-associated myelopathy showed the greatest TCR clonal expansion, multiple sclerosis showed the least, falling below healthy controls.

The CDR3 covers 19 residues. CDR1 SGHRS and CDR2 YFSETQ come from the germline V gene. A single record per CDR3 protein comes from TCRdb applying MiXCR to the 5' RACE reads. The table has tens of thousands of distinct CDR3 sequences, over 9.5% seen once. Of note for this clonotype: The antigen is unknown. The junction shows a germline mismatch at one end, possibly a read error.

Sequences were obtained from PBMCs. This receptor was identified in a man aged 60-69 years in good health. The chain links TRBV5-1 to TRBJ2-3, with D perhaps assigned TRBD1 or TRBD2 (6 bases each). The CDR3 nucleotides read TGCGCCAGCATCTTGGTAGGATTAGCTGGGGGGCTCTTAACAGATACGCAGTATTTT. This gives the protein CASILVGLAGGLLTDTQYF. Full variable domain (remainder filled in from reference TRBV5-1 and TRBJ2-3): KAGVTQTPRYLIKTRGQQVTLSCSPISGHRSVSWYQQTPGQGLQFLFEYFSETQRNKGNFPGRFSGRQFSNSRSEMNVSTLELGDSALYLCASILVGLAGGLLTDTQYFGPGTRLTVL.